This T cell receptor beta chain was identified in a study of shared clonotypes between healthy human individuals. The overall study: With ages of 18 to 49, the donors were two women and a few men.

The deep-level immunoSEQ assay was used. Measured with immunoSEQ multiplex PCR; TCRdb has only the in-frame clones, and not every one. The sample lists about 380,000 clones, about 96% occurring once. Points from the study as a whole: Apart from blood, nothing was sampled; tissue repertoires likely differ.

This clone was recorded once. Its antigen is still unknown. Germline V CDR1 and CDR2: SEHNR, FQNEAQ (reference sequence). Trimming removed 4 bases at V and 2 bases at J, with 13 bases between. The CDR3 loop spans 15 amino acids. This receptor was obtained from a man aged 30 to 39 in good health. The chain couples TRBV7-9 to TRBJ2-3; D perhaps matches TRBD2 (6 bases). The sample comprised memory CD8+ T cells sorted from blood. Subset here: CD45RO+ cells pooled with CCR7-negative TemRA cells. The CDR3: CASSSLAAPTDTQYF. In DNA, the CDR3 is TGTGCCAGCAGCTCGTTAGCGGCCCCCACAGATACGCAGTATTTT.